The entry below describes one T cell receptor (beta chain). CDR1 is MGHRA, CDR2 YSYEKL, per germline. CDR3 length equals 13 residues. V lost 3 bases and J lost 5, with 11 bases in between. This entry is derived from a study of T-cell reconstitution after alpha-beta-depleted transplantation in children. Preparing the TCRbeta library involved the use of unique molecular identifiers. Each CDR3 protein gets one entry after TCRdb re-called the PCR reads with MiXCR. This repertoire shows 300,000 to 400,000 distinct CDR3 sequences, about 14% found once; its top ten account for approximately 4.3%. The sample was PBMCs, taken from the stem cell graft. The sequence derives from a human donor who donated a stem cell graft to a child with Fanconi anemia. The chain links TRBV4-1 to TRBJ2-7; a weak D match, TRBD1 (6 bases). CDR3 coding DNA: TGCGCCAGCAGCCATCCAGCAGGGGACGAGCAGTACTTC. It translates to CASSHPAGDEQYF.